The sequence of this T cell receptor beta chain was determined in a study of identical twins. Study results and limitations: Excess sharing by twins proved weaker in beta out-of-frame sequences.

Using its own MiXCR run on the 5' RACE reads, TCRdb lists one record per CDR3 protein. Counted here are roughly 500,000 distinct CDR3 sequences, 20% to 25% occurring once; the ten biggest clones make up approximately 0.95%. Germline CDR1 and CDR2: DFQATT and SNEGSKA (reference sequence). The CDR3 sequence is 13 residues long. V lost 1 base, J lost 9 bases, and 15 bases lay in between. This clonotype showed up just a few times. Antigen specificity is unknown. These same records also appear under a second study, on T cells expressing NK-cell markers.

The J gene is TRBJ1-1, the V gene TRBV20-1; maybe TRBD1 (6 bases). The sample comprised CD4+ T cells sorted from blood. This sequence was found in a woman aged 18-30 years in good health. CDR3 sequence reads: CSARGTSGQQAFF. In DNA form, the CDR3 reads TGCAGTGCTAGAGGGACGTCTGGACAGCAAGCTTTCTTT.